This T cell receptor (beta chain) was identified in a study of blood T cell repertoires in COVID-19. Whole-study context: Italy, Spain and the United States were the sources of the convalescent and acute COVID-19 samples. T cells, B-cell-depleted T cells, or PBMCs supplied cDNA or gDNA.

Original analysis: It was from reference gene primer amplification that nucleated cell counts were estimated. TCRdb's copy holds only in-frame clones and misses some; the assay was immunoSEQ multiplex PCR. V, J and clone size were drawn from that table, and D and trimming were deduced from the DNA. The data show 220,000 or so clones, with 89% seen just once and under 7% held by the top ten. The V segment lost 3 bases and the J segment 5 bases; nucleotides outside the gene matches: 3. The CDR3 runs to 15 residues. Germline values: CDR1 MNHEY, CDR2 SVGAGI. The sample comprised peripheral blood. This clonotype was obtained from a man aged 55 to 70 who had recovered from COVID-19. The chain is built from TRBV6-5 and TRBJ2-4, with 11 nucleotides matching TRBD2. The CDR3 loop is CASSYSGGAQNIQYF. The CDR3 DNA sequence: TGTGCCAGCAGTTATAGCGGGGGGGCACAAAACATTCAGTACTTC.